The 28 T cell receptor beta chains in this list originate from one sample, sequenced in a study of CD8 T cell repertoires and HIV-1 epitope variants. For these receptors, no antigen is known. Sequenced by immunoSEQ multiplex PCR; TCRdb stores in-frame clones only, minus some. The sample comprises thousands of clones, 50% to 70% of which are singletons, and approximately 42% rests with the top ten. The source material was cultured CD8+ T cells derived from PBMCs. All receptors come from a male donor with HIV.

This clone was counted only a few times. This rearrangement joins TRBV9 to TRBJ2-5; 7 nucleotides agree with TRBD2. The J call may be faulty, since TRBJ2-7 better matches the DNA end. CDR3 length equals 15 residues. Germline V gene lookup returns CDR1 SGDLS and CDR2 YYNGEE. The CDR3 region is CASSVDLAANYEQYF. CDR3 nucleotides: TGTGCCAGCAGCGTAGATCTAGCGGCGAACTACGAGCAGTACTTC.

The rearrangement links TRBV19 to TRBJ2-1; D is uncertain. The germline V gene has CDR1 LNHDA and CDR2 SQIVND (reference sequence). V lost 3 bases, J lost 5 bases, and 14 bases lay in between. The CDR3 spans 15 residues. The CDR3 coding sequence is TGTGCCAGTAGTATGGGAACCAGTTCGAACAATGAGCAGTTCTTC. Its translation: CASSMGTSSNNEQFF. Complete variable domain (other parts from reference TRBV19 and TRBJ2-1): DGGITQSPKYLFRKEGQNVTLSCEQNLNHDAMYWYRQDPGQGLRLIYYSQIVNDFQKGDIAEGYSVSREKKESFPLTVTSAQKNPTAFYLCASSMGTSSNNEQFFGPGTRLTVL.

By sample share, this clone is medium-sized (0.01 to 0.1%). The chain has TRBV19 and TRBJ1-1; 7 nucleotides agree with TRBD1. The CDR3 runs 12 residues. V shed 5 bases and J 8 bases; nucleotides not matched to a gene: 5. Germline V gives CDR1 LNHDA, CDR2 SQIVND (reference sequence). This CDR3 is CASSVGTVEAFF. The CDR3 region has the DNA TGTGCCAGTAGTGTCGGGACAGTAGAAGCTTTCTTT.

The chain recombines TRBV28 with TRBJ1-5; D is uncertain. The CDR3 loop spans 14 amino acids. Trimming shortened V by 5 bases and J by 3 bases, and 11 bases separated the two germline ends. Germline CDR1 MDHEN, CDR2 SYDVKM. CDR3 coding DNA: TGTGCCAGCAGTCCCGGACGGAACAATCAGCCCCAGCATTTT. Protein sequence: CASSPGRNNQPQHF.

This sequence joins TRBV6-1 and TRBJ1-5; D perhaps matches TRBD1 (6 bases). This CDR3 has 15 amino acids. V lost 4 bases, J lost 5 bases, and 15 bases lay in between. CDR1 is MNHNS and CDR2 is SASEGT in the germline V gene. The CDR3, as DNA: TGTGCCAGCAGTGGGGGGCAGGGGATACATCAGCCCCAGCATTTT. The encoded protein is CASSGGQGIHQPQHF.

The chain carries TRBV19 and TRBJ1-1; 8 nucleotides agree with TRBD1. The CDR3 covers 11 residues. The V and J ends lost 11 bases and 11 bases, in that order; junction bases with no gene match: 10. Germline V gives CDR1 LNHDA, CDR2 SQIVND (reference sequence). DNA of the CDR3: TGTGCCTTCTCAGGGGGCGCGGGGGCTTTCTTT. Amino acids: CAFSGGAGAFF. The whole variable domain, filled in from reference TRBV19 and TRBJ1-1, reads DGGITQSPKYLFRKEGQNVTLSCEQNLNHDAMYWYRQDPGQGLRLIYYSQIVNDFQKGDIAEGYSVSREKKESFPLTVTSAQKNPTAFYLCAFSGGAGAFFGQGTRLTVV.

This rearrangement joins TRBV28 to TRBJ1-4; TRBD1 agrees at 7 bases. Per the germline V gene, CDR1 is MDHEN and CDR2 is SYDVKM. This CDR3 contains 15 residues. The junction had 13 bases not matched to a gene; V was cut back by 3 bases and J by 12 bases. The CDR3 spells CASSLIPGQGGELFF. In nucleotides, the CDR3 is TGTGCCAGCAGTTTGATCCCCGGGCAGGGGGGGGAACTGTTTTTT.

This clone came up a few times. The V gene is TRBV29-1, the J gene TRBJ1-2; D is perhaps TRBD1 (5 bases). CDR3 length equals 14 residues. Between the trimmed V and J ends, which lost 6 bases and 3 bases, there was a span of 17 bases. Germline loops: CDR1 SQVTM, CDR2 ANQGSEA. The CDR3 sequence: CSVIESEGHYGYTF. The CDR3 DNA is TGCAGCGTCATTGAGTCGGAGGGACACTATGGCTACACCTTC.

This sequence joins TRBV27 and TRBJ2-1, with D uncertain. V was shortened by 0 bases and J by 4 bases, with 4 bases between the two germline ends. The CDR3 consists of 13 residues. CDR1 is MNHEY and CDR2 is SMNVEV in the germline V gene (reference sequence). The CDR3 DNA sequence: TGTGCCAGCAGTTTATCCGCGTACAATGAGCAGTTCTTC. This translates into CASSLSAYNEQFF.

The chain has TRBV5-4 and TRBJ2-7; 10 positions match TRBD2. Looked up from germline, CDR1 is SGHNT and CDR2 is YYREEE (reference sequence). This CDR3 is 13 amino acids long. V shed 3 bases and J 8 bases; nucleotides not matched to a gene: 5. This CDR3 reads CASSSSSGSKQYF. CDR3 DNA: TGTGCCAGCAGCTCTTCTAGCGGGAGTAAGCAGTACTTC.

This chain joins TRBV6-6 and TRBJ2-3; D perhaps matches TRBD1 (6 bases). The CDR3 runs to 13 residues. In germline, CDR1 is MNHNY, CDR2 SVGAGI (reference sequence). Trimming took off 2 bases at V and 6 bases at J, with 9 bases between the two ends. CDR3 DNA sequence: TGTGCCAGCAGTTACCCACAGGGTGATACGCAGTATTTT. Translated: CASSYPQGDTQYF.

The table lists this clone with a few counts. J is TRBJ1-1 and V is TRBV7-3; no definite D call. CDR1 is SGHTA, CDR2 FQGTGA, per germline. The CDR3 is 13 residues long. Between the trimmed V and J ends, which lost 1 base and 5 bases, there was a span of 8 bases. The DNA for the CDR3 is TGTGCCAGCAGCTTAAAATGGGATACTGAAGCTTTCTTT. Encoded protein: CASSLKWDTEAFF.

V is TRBV7-9 and J is TRBJ1-1; D ambiguous. The germline CDR1 and CDR2 sequences are SEHNR and FQNEAQ (reference sequence). This CDR3 has 15 residues. V shed 6 bases and J shed 2 bases, with 16 bases lying between them. The CDR3 loop is CASSLGIPPNTEAFF. CDR3 in DNA: TGTGCCAGCAGTCTGGGGATTCCTCCTAACACTGAAGCTTTCTTT.

The V call is TRBV9, the J call TRBJ2-3; weak D call: TRBD2 (5 bases). Trimming left V 4 bases short and J 4 bases short, with 7 bases between. CDR1 SGDLS and CDR2 YYNGEE come from the germline V gene. The CDR3 consists of 12 residues. The CDR3 loop is CASSLAADTQYF. The CDR3 coding sequence is TGTGCCAGCAGCCTAGCTGCAGATACGCAGTATTTT.

This sequence joins TRBV25-1 and TRBJ1-1; tentative D call: TRBD1 (6 bases). Germline-derived CDR1 and CDR2 are MGHDK and SYGVNS. This CDR3 comprises 14 residues. Trimming removed 3 bases at V and 4 bases at J, with 12 bases between. The CDR3 reads CASSDHRATTEAFF. The CDR3 DNA sequence: TGTGCCAGCAGTGACCACAGGGCGACCACTGAAGCTTTCTTT. Full variable domain (rest looked up from reference TRBV25-1 and TRBJ1-1): EADIYQTPRYLVIGTGKKITLECSQTMGHDKMYWYQQDPGMELHLIHYSYGVNSTEKGDLSSESTVSRIRTEHFPLTLESARPSHTSQYLCASSDHRATTEAFFGQGTRLTVV.

The chain combines TRBV28 with TRBJ2-7; TRBD2 matches 9 bases. Germline values: CDR1 MDHEN, CDR2 SYDVKM. The CDR3 runs to 13 residues. V dropped 6 bases and J dropped 3; count of bases not matched to a gene: 3. The CDR3, as DNA: TGTGCCAGCAGCGAGACTAGCGGCTACGAGCAGTACTTC. Protein: CASSETSGYEQYF.

The table lists this clone with a count of one. This sequence joins TRBV6-5 and TRBJ2-2; 9 nucleotides align to TRBD1. With V trimmed by 6 bases and J by 3 bases, 2 bases remained unmatched. Germline V lookup: CDR1 MNHEY, CDR2 SVGAGI. The CDR3 runs to 14 residues. In DNA, the CDR3 is TGTGCCAGCAGAACAGGGGGCGACACCGGGGAGCTGTTTTTT. Its protein is CASRTGGDTGELFF.

The gene calls are TRBV13 and TRBJ1-4; 9 bases map to TRBD1. CDR1 is PRHDT and CDR2 is FYEKMQ in the germline V gene (reference sequence). J lost 4 bases, V lost 6 bases, and 6 bases had no gene match. This CDR3 is 15 amino acids long. The CDR3: CASSSGQGFNEKLFF. The CDR3 region has the DNA TGTGCCAGCAGTTCCGGACAGGGGTTTAATGAAAAACTGTTTTTT.

The V and J genes are TRBV15 and TRBJ1-2, with D perhaps TRBD1 (6 bases). Germline V gene data show CDR1 as LNHNV and CDR2 as YYDKDF (reference sequence). The CDR3 sequence is 16 residues long. Between the trimmed V and J ends, which lost 0 bases and 3 bases, there was a span of 14 bases. CDR3 sequence: CATSRDSGGGHYGYTF. As DNA, the CDR3 is TGTGCCACCAGCAGAGATTCCGGGGGCGGACACTATGGCTACACCTTC.

The gene calls are TRBV10-3 and TRBJ2-3; TRBD2 matches 14 bases. The CDR3 length is 15 residues. The germline gives CDR1 ENHRY, CDR2 SYGVKD. V lost 11 bases and J lost 4; bases outside the gene matches: 8. The CDR3, as DNA: TGTGCCGTTTCCGGGACTAGCGGGAGTCCAGATACGCAGTATTTT. It codes for CAVSGTSGSPDTQYF.

The chain recombines TRBV14 with TRBJ2-1; D is perhaps TRBD1 (5 bases). Germline assignment: CDR1 SGHDN and CDR2 FVKESK. With 4 bases removed from V and 7 bases from J, the gap between germline ends came to 17 bases. The CDR3 length is 15 residues. The CDR3 sequence: CASSLLSAGRNEQFF. CDR3 in DNA: TGTGCCAGCAGCCTACTATCGGCAGGGCGGAATGAGCAGTTCTTC.

J is TRBJ2-7 and V is TRBV29-1; a possible D gene is TRBD2 (6 bases). The CDR3 covers 12 residues. Germline CDR1 reads SQVTM; CDR2 reads ANQGSEA. V was trimmed by 4 bases and J by 4 bases, leaving 11 bases between them. In DNA form, the CDR3 reads TGCAGCGTTGTGGCAGGAGGGTACGAGCAGTACTTC. Amino acid sequence: CSVVAGGYEQYF.

This chain connects TRBV28 to TRBJ2-5; D uncertain. The CDR3 extends over 18 amino acids. Trimming cost V 3 bases and J 5 bases, with 25 bases left between them. From germline, CDR1 is MDHEN and CDR2 SYDVKM. DNA for the CDR3: TGTGCCAGCAGTTTTACCAGTTGGACGGGCCACCCAGAGGAGACCCAGTACTTC. Protein sequence: CASSFTSWTGHPEETQYF.

This clone was picked up a small number of times. This chain joins TRBV5-8 and TRBJ2-1; the match to TRBD2 covers 7 bases. CDR3 length: 14 residues. J gave up 8 bases and V 0 bases, and 5 bases lay outside the gene matches. The germline CDR1 and CDR2 sequences are SGHTS and YDEGEE. The CDR3 reads CASSLDSGLDEQFF. In DNA, the CDR3 is TGTGCCAGCAGCTTGGATAGCGGGTTGGATGAGCAGTTCTTC.

This clone was picked up a small number of times. CDR3 protein: CASRPGLANTGELFF. Written as DNA, the CDR3 is TGTGCCAGCAGACCGGGACTAGCTAACACCGGGGAGCTGTTTTTT. The chain has TRBV7-9 and TRBJ2-2; 9 bases align to TRBD2. The CDR3 consists of 15 residues. V lost 6 bases, J lost 2 bases, and 4 bases stayed unmatched. CDR1 is SEHNR, CDR2 FQNEAQ, per germline (reference sequence).

The chain uses TRBV27 and TRBJ1-5; weak D call: TRBD1 (5 bases). V dropped 1 base and J dropped 6 bases, with 16 bases sitting between them. The CDR3 runs 16 residues. Germline V CDR1 and CDR2: MNHEY, SMNVEV (reference sequence). In nucleotides, the CDR3 is TGTGCCAGCAGTTTATTGGGCAGCGCGGGGGGTCAGCCCCAGCATTTT. Protein sequence: CASSLLGSAGGQPQHF.

This chain connects TRBV7-3 to TRBJ1-3; D is unresolved. Germline CDR1 is SGHTA and CDR2 is FQGTGA. CDR3 length: 15 residues. Trimming took off 2 bases at V and 0 bases at J, with 8 bases between the two ends. CDR3 sequence reads: CASSLDGTSGNTIYF. CDR3 in DNA: TGTGCCAGCAGCTTAGACGGAACCTCTGGAAACACCATATATTTT.

The chain couples TRBV28 to TRBJ2-1; D gene ambiguous. Per the germline V gene, CDR1 is MDHEN and CDR2 is SYDVKM. This CDR3 comprises 10 residues. The V end was cut by 6 bases, the J end by 4 bases, with 1 base between. CDR3 region: CASRYNEQFF. Here the CDR3 DNA reads TGTGCCAGCAGATACAATGAGCAGTTCTTC.